Each of the 4 T cell receptor beta chains below was sequenced from the same sample in a study of blood T cell repertoires in COVID-19. The assay was immunoSEQ multiplex PCR, and TCRdb's table has in-frame clones only and misses some. The sample records hundreds of thousands of clones, about nine tenths being singletons. The specimen sequenced was PBMCs or T cells enriched from blood (not recorded which). These receptors were collected from a young man who had recovered from COVID-19.

The chain has TRBV6-5 and TRBJ1-2; D is undetermined. Trimming removed 7 bases at V and 6 bases at J, with 12 bases between. The V gene's germline CDR1 is MNHEY and CDR2 SVGAGI. CDR3 length equals 12 residues. The CDR3 is CASNSPVDGYTF. CDR3 bases: TGTGCCAGCAATTCCCCGGTGGATGGCTACACCTTC.

V gene TRBV6-5 combines with J gene TRBJ1-5; 8 bases line up with TRBD1. The CDR3 runs to 14 residues. V gave up 2 bases and J gave up 4 bases; unmatched junction bases: 1. Germline V gene lookup returns CDR1 MNHEY and CDR2 SVGAGI. The CDR3 DNA reads as TGTGCCAGCAGTTACGGGACAGGTAATCAGCCCCAGCATTTT. Amino acid sequence: CASSYGTGNQPQHF.

The chain employs TRBV4-1 and TRBJ2-1, with D perhaps TRBD2 (6 bases). The germline V gene encodes CDR1 MGHRA and CDR2 YSYEKL. This CDR3 comprises 17 residues. V was cut by 0 bases and J by 1 base, with 13 bases left in between. The CDR3 nucleotides read TGCGCCAGCAGCCAAGATTTCGGGGGATCGTCCTACAATGAGCAGTTCTTC. This translates into CASSQDFGGSSYNEQFF.

In the case of this clone: Just one base apart from a much larger clone, this may be a read error. In DNA, the CDR3 is TGCGCCACCCCCCCCCACGACCGGGGGGGAGTAAATTCACCCCTCCACTTT. Translation: CATPPHDRGGVNSPLHF. The chain joins TRBV5-5 to TRBJ1-6, with a possible D match to TRBD1 (5 bases). CDR3 length equals 17 residues. Germline V gene data show CDR1 as SGHKS and CDR2 as YYEKEE (reference sequence).